This T cell receptor beta chain was sequenced for a study of beta chain features in type 1 diabetes. CDR1 and CDR2 (germline): SQVTM, ANQGSEA. V lost 3 bases, J lost 1 base, and 8 bases lay in between. The CDR3 length is 13 residues. The isolated RNA, all of it, was reverse transcribed, so expressed TCRB transcripts were what got sequenced. Here immunoSEQ multiplex PCR was the method, and the copy in TCRdb shows in-frame clones only, minus some. The table has hundreds of thousands of clones, roughly 11% seen once. There are a few counts of this clone. The chain joins TRBV29-1 to TRBJ2-3; D remains ambiguous. This clonotype was obtained from a young woman in good health. The specimen was naive CD4+ T cells from blood. The CDR3 reads CSVDVEGTDTQYF. The CDR3 DNA follows: TGCAGCGTTGATGTAGAAGGCACAGATACGCAGTATTTT.